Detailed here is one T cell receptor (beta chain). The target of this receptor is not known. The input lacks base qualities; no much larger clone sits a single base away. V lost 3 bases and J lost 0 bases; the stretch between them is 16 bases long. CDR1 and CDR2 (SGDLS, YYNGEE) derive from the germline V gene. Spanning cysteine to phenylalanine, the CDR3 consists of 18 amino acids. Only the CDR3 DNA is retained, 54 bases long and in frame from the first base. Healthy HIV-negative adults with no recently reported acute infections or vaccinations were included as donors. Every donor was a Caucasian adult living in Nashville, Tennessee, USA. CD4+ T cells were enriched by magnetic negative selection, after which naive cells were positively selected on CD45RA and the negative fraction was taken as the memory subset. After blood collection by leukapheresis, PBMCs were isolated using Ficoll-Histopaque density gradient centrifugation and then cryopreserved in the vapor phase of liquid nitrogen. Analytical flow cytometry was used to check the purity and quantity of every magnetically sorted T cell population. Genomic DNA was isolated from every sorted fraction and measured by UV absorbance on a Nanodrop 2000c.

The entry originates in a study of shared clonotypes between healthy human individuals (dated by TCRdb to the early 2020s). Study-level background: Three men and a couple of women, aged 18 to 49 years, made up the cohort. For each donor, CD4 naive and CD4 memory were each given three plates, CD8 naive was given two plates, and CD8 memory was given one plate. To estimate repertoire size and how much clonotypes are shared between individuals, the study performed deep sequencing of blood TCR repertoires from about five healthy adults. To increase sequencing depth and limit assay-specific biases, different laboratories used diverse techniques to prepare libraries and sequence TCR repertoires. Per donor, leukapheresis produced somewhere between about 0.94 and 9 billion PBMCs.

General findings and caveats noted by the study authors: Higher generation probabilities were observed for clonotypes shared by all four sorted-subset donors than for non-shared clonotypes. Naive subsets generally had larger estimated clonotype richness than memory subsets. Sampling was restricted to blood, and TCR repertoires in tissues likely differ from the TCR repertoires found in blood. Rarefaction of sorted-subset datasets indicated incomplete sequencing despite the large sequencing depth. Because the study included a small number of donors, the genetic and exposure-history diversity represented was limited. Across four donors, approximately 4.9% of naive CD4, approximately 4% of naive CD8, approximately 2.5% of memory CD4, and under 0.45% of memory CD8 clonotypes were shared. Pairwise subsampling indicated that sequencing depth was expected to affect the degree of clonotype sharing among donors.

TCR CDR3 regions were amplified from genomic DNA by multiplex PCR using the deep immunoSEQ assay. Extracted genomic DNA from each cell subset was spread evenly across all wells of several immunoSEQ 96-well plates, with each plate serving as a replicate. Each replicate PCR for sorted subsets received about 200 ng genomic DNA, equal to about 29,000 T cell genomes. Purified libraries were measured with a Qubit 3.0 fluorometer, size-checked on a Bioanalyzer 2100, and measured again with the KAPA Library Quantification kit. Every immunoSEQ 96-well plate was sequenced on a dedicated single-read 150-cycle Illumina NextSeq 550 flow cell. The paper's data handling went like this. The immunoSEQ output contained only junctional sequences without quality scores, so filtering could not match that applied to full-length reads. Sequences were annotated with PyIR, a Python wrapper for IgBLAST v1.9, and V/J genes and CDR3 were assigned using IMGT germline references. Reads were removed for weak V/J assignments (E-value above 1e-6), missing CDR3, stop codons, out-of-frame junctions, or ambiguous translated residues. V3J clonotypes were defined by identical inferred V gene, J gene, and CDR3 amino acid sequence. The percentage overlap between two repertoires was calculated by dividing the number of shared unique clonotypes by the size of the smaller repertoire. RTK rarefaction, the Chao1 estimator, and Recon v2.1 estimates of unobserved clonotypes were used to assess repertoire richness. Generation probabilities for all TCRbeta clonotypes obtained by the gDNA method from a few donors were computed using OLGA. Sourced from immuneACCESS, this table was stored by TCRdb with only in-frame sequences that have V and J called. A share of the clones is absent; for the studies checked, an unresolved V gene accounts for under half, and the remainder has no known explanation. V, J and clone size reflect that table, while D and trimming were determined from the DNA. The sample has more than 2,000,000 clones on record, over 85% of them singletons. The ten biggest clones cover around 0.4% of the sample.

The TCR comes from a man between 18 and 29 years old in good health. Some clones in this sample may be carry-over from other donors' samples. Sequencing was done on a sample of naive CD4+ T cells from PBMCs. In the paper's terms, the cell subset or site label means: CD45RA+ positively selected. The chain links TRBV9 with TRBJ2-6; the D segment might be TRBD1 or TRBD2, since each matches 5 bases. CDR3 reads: CASSARGWAYSGANVLTF. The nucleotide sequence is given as TGTGCCAGCAGCGCCCGGGGCTGGGCCTACTCTGGGGCCAACGTCCTGACTTTC.